The 10 T cell receptor beta chains below were found in one sample sequenced in a study of blood T cell repertoires in COVID-19. Measured with immunoSEQ multiplex PCR; TCRdb has only the in-frame clones, and not every one. The sample includes about 160,000 clones, approximately 81% seen only once; the top ten take about a sixth. Input material: PBMCs or T cells enriched from blood (not recorded which). Receptors originate from a man between 60 and 75 years old who had recovered from COVID-19.

This clone was seen at least ten times. The J gene is TRBJ2-7, the V gene TRBV6-5; TRBD1 matches 7 bases. Germline lookup yields CDR1 MNHEY and CDR2 SVGAGI. This CDR3 has 15 residues. The V and J ends lost 4 bases and 2 bases, in that order; junction bases with no gene match: 8. The CDR3 loop is CASSLRVGQAYEQYF. The CDR3 DNA reads TGTGCCAGCAGTTTGAGGGTCGGACAGGCCTACGAGCAGTACTTC.

The chain combines TRBV19 with TRBJ2-5, with a possible D match to TRBD1 (6 bases). Germline V gene data show CDR1 as LNHDA and CDR2 as SQIVND (reference sequence). Trimming removed 9 bases from V and 4 bases from J, with 12 bases in between. This CDR3 has 12 amino acids. The CDR3 DNA is TGTGCCAGCTCACAGGGTTTAGAGACCCAGTACTTC. It is translated as CASSQGLETQYF. Full variable domain (missing parts from reference TRBV19 and TRBJ2-5): DGGITQSPKYLFRKEGQNVTLSCEQNLNHDAMYWYRQDPGQGLRLIYYSQIVNDFQKGDIAEGYSVSREKKESFPLTVTSAQKNPTAFYLCASSQGLETQYFGPGTRLLVL.

The rearrangement joins TRBV6-1 to TRBJ2-5; D ambiguous. In germline, CDR1 is MNHNS, CDR2 SASEGT. The CDR3 loop spans 13 amino acids. The V and J ends lost 2 bases and 6 bases respectively, with 10 bases between them. CDR3 nucleotides: TGTGCCAGCAGTGAACAAGCGCTAAAGACCCAGTACTTC. Protein: CASSEQALKTQYF.

CDR3 region: CAISDQGLVETQYF. The DNA for the CDR3 is TGTGCCATCAGTGACCAGGGGTTAGTAGAGACCCAGTACTTC. The chain couples TRBV10-3 to TRBJ2-5, with a possible D match to TRBD1 (6 bases). V was cut by 3 bases and J by 4 bases, with 12 bases left in between. In germline, CDR1 is ENHRY, CDR2 SYGVKD. This CDR3 is built from 14 residues.

The rearrangement links TRBV9 to TRBJ2-3, with a tentative D call TRBD2 (6 bases). The germline CDR1 and CDR2 sequences are SGDLS and YYNGEE. The CDR3 is 14 residues long. The V end lost 4 bases, the J end lost 6 bases, and 15 bases lay between the germline ends. In nucleotides, the CDR3 is TGTGCCAGCAGCCCACATGGAGGGAGGGATACGCAGTATTTT. Amino acid sequence: CASSPHGGRDTQYF.

This clone was seen only once. The chain is built from TRBV15 and TRBJ2-5; possible D gene TRBD1, 6 bases. The germline CDR1 and CDR2 sequences are LNHNV and YYDKDF (reference sequence). The CDR3 runs 13 residues. Trimming cost V 8 bases and J 0 bases, with 10 bases left between them. CDR3 protein: CATARGYQETQYF. The CDR3 DNA reads TGTGCCACCGCGAGGGGGTACCAAGAGACCCAGTACTTC.

This rearrangement joins TRBV3-1 (or the pseudogene TRBV3-2) to TRBJ2-3, with TRBD1 identical over 7 bases. CDR3 size: 15 residues. V dropped 2 bases and J dropped 4; count of bases not matched to a gene: 6. The germline gives CDR1 LGHDT, CDR2 YNNKEL (reference sequence). The CDR3 loop reads CASSQTRGQADTQYF. The CDR3 DNA follows: TGTGCCAGCAGCCAAACGAGGGGGCAGGCAGATACGCAGTATTTT.

The genes are TRBV7-2 and TRBJ2-7, with 7 positions matching TRBD2. CDR3 size: 14 residues. The germline gives CDR1 SGHTA, CDR2 FQGNSA. V lost 5 bases, J lost 2 bases, and 6 bases stayed unmatched. The CDR3 DNA sequence: TGTGCCAGCAGCCGGACTAGTCTAACCTACGAGCAGTACTTC. Translated: CASSRTSLTYEQYF.

The chain combines TRBV19 with TRBJ2-1, with 8 bases that match TRBD1. There are 17 residues in the CDR3. J gave up 0 bases and V 3 bases, and 7 bases lay outside the gene matches. Looked up from germline, CDR1 is LNHDA and CDR2 is SQIVND (reference sequence). CDR3 loop: CASSMNRDRFSYNEQFF. The CDR3 DNA reads as TGTGCCAGTAGTATGAACAGGGACAGGTTCTCCTACAATGAGCAGTTCTTC. Full variable domain (rest looked up from reference TRBV19 and TRBJ2-1): DGGITQSPKYLFRKEGQNVTLSCEQNLNHDAMYWYRQDPGQGLRLIYYSQIVNDFQKGDIAEGYSVSREKKESFPLTVTSAQKNPTAFYLCASSMNRDRFSYNEQFFGPGTRLTVL.

The genes are TRBV5-1 and TRBJ2-5, with a weak D call TRBD2 (6 bases). Germline CDR1 SGHRS, CDR2 YFSETQ. V was shortened by 6 bases and J by 5 bases, with 20 bases between the two germline ends. This CDR3 is 15 amino acids long. Written as DNA, the CDR3 is TGCGCCAGCAACCTGGCCGGGGGAGTCGGGGAGACCCAGTACTTC. It encodes CASNLAGGVGETQYF.